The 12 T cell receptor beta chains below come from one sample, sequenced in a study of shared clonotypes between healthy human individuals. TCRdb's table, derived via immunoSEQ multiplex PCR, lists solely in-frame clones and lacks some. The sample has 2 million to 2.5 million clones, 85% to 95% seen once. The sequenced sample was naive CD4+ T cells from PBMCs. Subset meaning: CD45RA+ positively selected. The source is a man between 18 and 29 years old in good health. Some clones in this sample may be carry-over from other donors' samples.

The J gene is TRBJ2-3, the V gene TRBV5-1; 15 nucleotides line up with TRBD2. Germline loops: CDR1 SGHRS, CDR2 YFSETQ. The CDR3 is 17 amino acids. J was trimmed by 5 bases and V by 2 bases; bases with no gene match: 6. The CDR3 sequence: CASSFGLAGGPGDTQYF. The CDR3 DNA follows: TGCGCCAGCAGCTTCGGACTAGCGGGAGGGCCTGGAGATACGCAGTATTTT. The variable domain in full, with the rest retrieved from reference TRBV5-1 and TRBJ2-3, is KAGVTQTPRYLIKTRGQQVTLSCSPISGHRSVSWYQQTPGQGLQFLFEYFSETQRNKGNFPGRFSGRQFSNSRSEMNVSTLELGDSALYLCASSFGLAGGPGDTQYFGPGTRLTVL.

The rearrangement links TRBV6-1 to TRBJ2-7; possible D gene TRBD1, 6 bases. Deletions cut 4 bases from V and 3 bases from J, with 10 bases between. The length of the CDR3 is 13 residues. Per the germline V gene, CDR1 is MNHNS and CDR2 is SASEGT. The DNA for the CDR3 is TGTGCCAGCAGTGCCAGGGGTCTCTACGAGCAGTACTTC. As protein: CASSARGLYEQYF.

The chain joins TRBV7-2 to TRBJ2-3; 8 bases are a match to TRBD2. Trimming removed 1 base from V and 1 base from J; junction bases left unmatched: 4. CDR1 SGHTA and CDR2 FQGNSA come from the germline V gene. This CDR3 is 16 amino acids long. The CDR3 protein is CASSLGVGGGTDTQYF. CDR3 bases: TGTGCCAGCAGCTTAGGAGTCGGGGGGGGCACAGATACGCAGTATTTT.

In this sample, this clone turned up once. The CDR3 DNA is TGTGCCTGGAGGCCCCTGAGCCAAGAGACCCAGTACTTC. It encodes CAWRPLSQETQYF. The chain employs TRBV30 and TRBJ2-5; D remains ambiguous. The germline CDR1 and CDR2 sequences are GTSNPN and SVGIG (reference sequence). This CDR3 contains 13 residues. Trimming cost V 3 bases and J 1 base, with 9 bases left between them. Based on the CDR3 plus reference TRBV30 and TRBJ2-5, the full variable domain is SQTIHQWPATLVQPVGSPLSLECTVEGTSNPNLYWYRQAAGRGLQLLFYSVGIGQISSEVPQNLSASRPQDRQFILSSKKLLLSDSGFYLCAWRPLSQETQYFGPGTRLLVL.

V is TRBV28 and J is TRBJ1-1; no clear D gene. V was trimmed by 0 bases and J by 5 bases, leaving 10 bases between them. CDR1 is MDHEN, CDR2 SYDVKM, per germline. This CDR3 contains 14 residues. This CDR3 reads CASSLWGFSTEAFF. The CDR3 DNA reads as TGTGCCAGCAGTTTATGGGGGTTCTCAACTGAAGCTTTCTTT.

CDR3: CASTSRQGYTDTQYF. CDR3 coding DNA: TGTGCCAGCACCTCCCGGCAGGGATATACAGATACGCAGTATTTT. This chain links TRBV7-2 with TRBJ2-3; tentatively, D is TRBD1 (5 bases). Trimming left V 7 bases short and J 3 bases short, with 17 bases between. In germline, CDR1 is SGHTA, CDR2 FQGNSA. This CDR3 has 15 amino acids.

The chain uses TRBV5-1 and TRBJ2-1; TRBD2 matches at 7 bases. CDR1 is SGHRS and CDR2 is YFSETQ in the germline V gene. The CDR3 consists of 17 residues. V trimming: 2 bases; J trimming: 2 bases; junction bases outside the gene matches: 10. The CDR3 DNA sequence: TGCGCCAGCAGCTTTGAGGCCCGACTAGCCCCCTACAATGAGCAGTTCTTC. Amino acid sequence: CASSFEARLAPYNEQFF.

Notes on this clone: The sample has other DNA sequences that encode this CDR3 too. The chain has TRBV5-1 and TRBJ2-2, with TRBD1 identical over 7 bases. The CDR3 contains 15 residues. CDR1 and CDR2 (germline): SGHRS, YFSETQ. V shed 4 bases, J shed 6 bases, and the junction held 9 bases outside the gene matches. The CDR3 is CASSPDRVGAGELFF. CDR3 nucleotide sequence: TGCGCCAGCAGCCCCGACAGGGTGGGGGCCGGGGAGCTGTTTTTT.

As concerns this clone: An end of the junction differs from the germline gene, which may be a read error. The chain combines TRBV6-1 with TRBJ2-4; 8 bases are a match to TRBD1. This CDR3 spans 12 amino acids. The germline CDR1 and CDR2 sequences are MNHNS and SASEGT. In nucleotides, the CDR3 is TGTGCCAGCAGTGAAATCCGGACAGGGATATGGTTC. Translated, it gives CASSEIRTGIWF.

CDR3 nucleotides: TGCGCCAGCAGCTTCGGGCGGGAGGGCCTTATTTTCCATGAGCAGTTCTTC. This codes for CASSFGREGLIFHEQFF. This sequence joins TRBV5-1 and TRBJ2-1; 9 bases agree with TRBD2. The germline V gene encodes CDR1 SGHRS and CDR2 YFSETQ. The CDR3 has 17 residues. V dropped 2 bases and J dropped 8; count of bases not matched to a gene: 14. Using reference TRBV5-1 and TRBJ2-1 for the parts outside the CDR3, the full variable domain is KAGVTQTPRYLIKTRGQQVTLSCSPISGHRSVSWYQQTPGQGLQFLFEYFSETQRNKGNFPGRFSGRQFSNSRSEMNVSTLELGDSALYLCASSFGREGLIFHEQFFGPGTRLTVL.

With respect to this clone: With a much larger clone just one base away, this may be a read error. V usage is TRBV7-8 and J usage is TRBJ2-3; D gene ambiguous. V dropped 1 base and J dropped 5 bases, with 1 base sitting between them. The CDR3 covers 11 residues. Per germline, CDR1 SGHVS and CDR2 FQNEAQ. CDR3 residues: CASSLEDTQYF. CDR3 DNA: TGTGCCAGCAGCTTAGAAGATACGCAGTATTTT.

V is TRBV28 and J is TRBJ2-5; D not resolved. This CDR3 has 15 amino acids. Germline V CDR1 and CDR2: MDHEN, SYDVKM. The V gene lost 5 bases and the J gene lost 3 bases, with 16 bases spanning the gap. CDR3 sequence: CASSPRIGWEETQYF. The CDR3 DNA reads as TGTGCCAGCAGTCCCCGTATTGGGTGGGAAGAGACCCAGTACTTC. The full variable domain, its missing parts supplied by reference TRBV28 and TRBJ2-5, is DVKVTQSSRYLVKRTGEKVFLECVQDMDHENMFWYRQDPGLGLRLIYFSYDVKMKEKGDIPEGYSVSREKKERFSLILESASTNQTSMYLCASSPRIGWEETQYFGPGTRLLVL.